A selection of T cell receptor beta chains follows, all from one sample in a study of T cells in tuberculosis. The method was immunoSEQ multiplex PCR; TCRdb's version includes in-frame clones alone and lacks a portion of them. The sample comprises around 33,000 clones, 85% to 95% of which are singletons, and roughly 7.7% rests with the top ten. Sequencing used PBMCs. The receptors originated from a donor aged 10-29 years with latent tuberculosis or without tuberculosis infection. Some clones in this sample may be carry-over from other donors' samples. CDR3s include the opening cysteine and the closing phenylalanine or tryptophan.

J | V | CDR3
TRBJ2-7 | TRBV5-5 | CASRPGGTGDEQYF
TRBJ2-7 | TRBV18 | CASSSDRAYEQYF
TRBJ2-5 | TRBV7-9 | CASKGSGETQYF
TRBJ1-2 | TRBV6-1 | CASSGRLGGYTF
TRBJ2-7 | TRBV6-5 | CASSKGVENEQYF
TRBJ2-3 | TRBV15 | CATSRRTSGDFRRDTQYF
TRBJ2-5 | TRBV4-1 | CASSQEAGNPWETQYF
TRBJ1-2 | TRBV7-6 | CASSLNTPGTGGWGDYGYTF
TRBJ2-5 | TRBV7-7 | CASSPTTGTETQYF
TRBJ2-5 | TRBV7-9 | CASSSLNLLTSVQETQYF
TRBJ2-1 | TRBV4-2 | CASSQERGLAGGGHNEQFF
TRBJ2-3 | TRBV6-5 | CASSPGLAITDTQYF
TRBJ2-1 | TRBV13 | CASSPDNEQFF
TRBJ1-5 | TRBV6-1 | CASSEMTGLGQPQHF
TRBJ1-1 | TRBV6-6 | CASSTVNTEAFF
TRBJ1-5 | TRBV6-5 | CASSASGLSNQPQHF
TRBJ1-1 | TRBV2 | CASLTGMGGTEAFF
TRBJ1-3 | TRBV5-1 | CASSPTGGTGNTIYF
TRBJ1-4 | TRBV27 | CASSLKGAGEKLFF
TRBJ2-7 | TRBV6-5 | CASSYSGDSPQYF
TRBJ1-2 | TRBV9 | CASSLSGGYGYTF
TRBJ1-1 | TRBV7-2 | CASSPRTGVSPETFF
TRBJ1-1 | TRBV11-2 | CASSLTGQTEAFF
TRBJ2-1 | TRBV27 | CASGTSGGNEQFF
TRBJ2-7 | TRBV28 | CASGVRGRLGEQYF
TRBJ1-1 | TRBV7-9 | CASSSTGSTEAFF
TRBJ2-1 | TRBV5-6 | CASSFGGRFVDEQFF
TRBJ2-7 | TRBV11-2 | CASSSSTGGSYEQYF
TRBJ1-1 | TRBV7-9 | CASSLVGTATEAFF
TRBJ1-3 | TRBV5-1 | CASSLGGGNTIYF
TRBJ2-2 | TRBV7-9 | CASSRQGGTGELFF
TRBJ2-2 | TRBV2 | CASKRAANTGELFF